The clone carrying this T cell receptor beta chain appeared once. Its antigen remains unknown. Germline CDR1 reads MNHEY; CDR2 reads SVGAGI. This CDR3 has 13 residues. V was trimmed by 5 bases and J by 7 bases, leaving 14 bases between them. The sample comes from a study of graft-versus-host responses after intestinal transplantation. On the study more broadly: All of the recipients had induction that used anti-thymocyte globulin, then tacrolimus and steroids for two to three years.

Using immunoSEQ multiplex PCR, the repertoire was profiled, and TCRdb retains in-frame clones only, with some absent. The sample has about 110,000 clones; around 95% are singletons. The sample in question was unstimulated CD8+ T cells sorted from spleen or lymph node cells, obtained before intestinal transplant. This chain joins TRBV6-5 and TRBJ1-1; TRBD1 might be the D (6 bases). The sequence came from a human donor who received an intestinal transplant. The CDR3 DNA is TGTGCCAGCAGTGGGGGGCGTTTGGGTGAAGCTTTCTTT. This encodes CASSGGRLGEAFF.